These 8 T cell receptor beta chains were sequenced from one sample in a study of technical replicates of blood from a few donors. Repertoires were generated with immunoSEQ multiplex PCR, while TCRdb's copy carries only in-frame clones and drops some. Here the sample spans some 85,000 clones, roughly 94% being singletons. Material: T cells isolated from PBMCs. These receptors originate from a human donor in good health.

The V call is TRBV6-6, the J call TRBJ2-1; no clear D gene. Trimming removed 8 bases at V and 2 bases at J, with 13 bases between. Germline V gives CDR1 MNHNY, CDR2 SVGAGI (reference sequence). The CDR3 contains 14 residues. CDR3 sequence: CASGIIETYNEQFF. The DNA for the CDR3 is TGTGCCAGCGGTATTATAGAGACCTACAATGAGCAGTTCTTC.

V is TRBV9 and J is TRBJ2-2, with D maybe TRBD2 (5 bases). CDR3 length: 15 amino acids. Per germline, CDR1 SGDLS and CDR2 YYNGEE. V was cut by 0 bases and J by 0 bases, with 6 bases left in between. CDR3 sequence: CASSVAGTNTGELFF. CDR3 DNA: TGTGCCAGCAGCGTAGCGGGAACGAACACCGGGGAGCTGTTTTTT.

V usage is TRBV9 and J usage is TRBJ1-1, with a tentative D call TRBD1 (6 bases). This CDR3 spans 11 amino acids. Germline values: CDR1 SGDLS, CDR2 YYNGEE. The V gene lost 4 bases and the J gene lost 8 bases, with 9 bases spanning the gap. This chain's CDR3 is CASSPGTEAFF. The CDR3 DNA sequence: TGTGCCAGCAGCCCGGGGACAGAAGCTTTCTTT. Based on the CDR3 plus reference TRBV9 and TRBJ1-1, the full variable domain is DSGVTQTPKHLITATGQRVTLRCSPRSGDLSVYWYQQSLDQGLQFLIQYYNGEERAKGNILERFSAQQFPDLHSELNLSSLELGDSALYFCASSPGTEAFFGQGTRLTVV.

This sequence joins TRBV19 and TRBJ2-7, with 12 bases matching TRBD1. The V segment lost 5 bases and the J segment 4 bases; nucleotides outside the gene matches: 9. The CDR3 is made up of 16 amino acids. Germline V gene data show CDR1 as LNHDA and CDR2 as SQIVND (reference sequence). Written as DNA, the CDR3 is TGTGCCAGTAGTGATCAGCCGGGACAGGGGGCATACGAGCAGTACTTC. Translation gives CASSDQPGQGAYEQYF.

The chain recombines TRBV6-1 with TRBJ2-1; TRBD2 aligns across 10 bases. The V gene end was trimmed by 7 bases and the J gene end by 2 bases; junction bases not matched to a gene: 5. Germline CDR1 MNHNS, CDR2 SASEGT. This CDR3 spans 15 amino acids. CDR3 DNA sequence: TGTGCCAGCAATACTCTAGCGGGAGCCTACAATGAGCAGTTCTTC. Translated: CASNTLAGAYNEQFF.

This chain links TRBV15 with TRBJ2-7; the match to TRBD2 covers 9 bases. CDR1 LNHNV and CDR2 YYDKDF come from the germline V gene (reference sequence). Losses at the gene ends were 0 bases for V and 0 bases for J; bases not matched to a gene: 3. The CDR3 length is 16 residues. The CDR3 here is CATSREPSGISYEQYF. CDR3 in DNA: TGTGCCACCAGCAGAGAACCTAGCGGGATCTCCTACGAGCAGTACTTC.

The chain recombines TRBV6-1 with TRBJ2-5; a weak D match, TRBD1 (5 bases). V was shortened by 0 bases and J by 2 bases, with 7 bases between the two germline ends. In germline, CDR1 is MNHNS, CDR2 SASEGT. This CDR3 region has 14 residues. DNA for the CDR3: TGTGCCAGCAGTGAAGCAGGGGCTCAAGAGACCCAGTACTTC. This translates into CASSEAGAQETQYF.

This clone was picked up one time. The CDR3 sequence: CAISTAPGSYTEAFF. CDR3 nucleotide sequence: TGTGCCATCAGTACCGCCCCGGGATCGTACACTGAAGCTTTCTTT. The chain carries TRBV10-3 and TRBJ1-1, with D uncertain. Per germline, CDR1 ENHRY and CDR2 SYGVKD. The CDR3 totals 15 residues. The V end was cut by 5 bases, the J end by 3 bases, with 16 bases between.